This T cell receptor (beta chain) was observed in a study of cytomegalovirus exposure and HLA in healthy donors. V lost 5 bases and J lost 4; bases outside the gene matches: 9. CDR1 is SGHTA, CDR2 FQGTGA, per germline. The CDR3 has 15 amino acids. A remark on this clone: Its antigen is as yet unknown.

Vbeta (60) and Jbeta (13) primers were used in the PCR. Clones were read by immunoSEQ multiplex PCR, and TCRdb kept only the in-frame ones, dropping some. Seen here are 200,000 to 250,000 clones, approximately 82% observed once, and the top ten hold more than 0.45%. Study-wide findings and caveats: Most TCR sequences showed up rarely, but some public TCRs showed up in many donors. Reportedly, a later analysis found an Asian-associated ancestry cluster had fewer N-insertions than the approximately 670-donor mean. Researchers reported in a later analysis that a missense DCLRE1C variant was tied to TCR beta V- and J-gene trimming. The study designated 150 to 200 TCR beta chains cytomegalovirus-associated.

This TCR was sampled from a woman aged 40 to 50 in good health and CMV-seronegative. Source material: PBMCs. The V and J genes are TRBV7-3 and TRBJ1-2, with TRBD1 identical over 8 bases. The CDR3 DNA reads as TGTGCCAGCAGCGGAGGACAGGGTTCCGTCTATGGCTACACCTTC. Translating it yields CASSGGQGSVYGYTF. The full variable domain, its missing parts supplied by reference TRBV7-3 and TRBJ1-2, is GAGVSQTPSNKVTEKGKYVELRCDPISGHTALYWYRQSLGQGPEFLIYFQGTGAADDSGLPNDRFFAVRPEGSVSTLKIQRTERGDSAVYLCASSGGQGSVYGYTFGSGTRLTVV.